Shown below are 23 T cell receptor beta chains from a single sample sequenced in a study of shared T cell receptors in the human thymus. Measured with immunoSEQ multiplex PCR; TCRdb has only the in-frame clones, and not every one. The sample records some 720,000 clones, roughly 88% being singletons. The data were also submitted as part of a second study, on human thymus T cells.

Material: thymocytes. The receptors shown here come from a boy in the first two years of life with a congenital heart defect.

This sequence joins TRBV11-2 and TRBJ2-1; D may be TRBD1 (5 bases). Germline V gene data show CDR1 as SGHAT and CDR2 as FQNNGV. Trimming cost V 4 bases and J 4 bases, with 8 bases left between them. This CDR3 has 13 residues. CDR3: CASSWGPYNEQFF. CDR3 coding DNA: TGTGCCAGCAGCTGGGGCCCATACAATGAGCAGTTCTTC.

The count of this clone is one. The rearrangement links TRBV25-1 to TRBJ2-7, with D possibly being TRBD2 (6 bases). CDR1 is MGHDK, CDR2 SYGVNS, per germline. V lost 5 bases, J lost 3 bases, and 17 bases lay in between. CDR3 size: 15 residues. The CDR3 region is CASSTNPGLYYEQYF. As DNA, the CDR3 is TGTGCCAGCAGTACAAACCCGGGACTCTACTACGAGCAGTACTTC.

The chain uses TRBV5-4 and TRBJ2-7, with 13 bases matching TRBD2. Per the germline V gene, CDR1 is SGHNT and CDR2 is YYREEE (reference sequence). The CDR3 consists of 15 residues. Trimming took 4 bases from V and 3 from J; bases not matched to a gene: 4. CDR3 sequence reads: CASSTSGRANYEQYF. CDR3 sequence (DNA): TGTGCCAGCAGCACTAGCGGGAGGGCCAACTACGAGCAGTACTTC.

The chain links TRBV11-3 to TRBJ2-1; D is unresolved. The CDR3 runs to 12 residues. Germline V gene data show CDR1 as SGHNT and CDR2 as YENEEA. V was clipped by 1 base and J by 5 bases, with 3 bases between them. In DNA form, the CDR3 reads TGTGCCAGCAGCTTAGTCGACAATGAGCAGTTCTTC. Its translation: CASSLVDNEQFF.

This clone has just one count. This sequence joins TRBV7-8 and TRBJ2-5; TRBD1 matches at 8 bases. CDR3 length equals 14 residues. The V gene's germline CDR1 is SGHVS and CDR2 FQNEAQ. V shed 5 bases, J shed 5 bases, and the junction held 7 bases outside the gene matches. In DNA, the CDR3 is TGTGCCAGCAGCATATACCAGGGGGCGGAGACCCAGTACTTC. The encoded protein is CASSIYQGAETQYF.

V gene TRBV28 combines with J gene TRBJ2-7, with D possibly matching TRBD2 (6 bases). Trimming took off 6 bases at V and 5 bases at J, with 20 bases between the two ends. Germline lookup yields CDR1 MDHEN and CDR2 SYDVKM. The CDR3 is 15 amino acids. This chain's CDR3 is CASSFGGRLGDEQYF. CDR3 DNA sequence: TGTGCCAGCAGCTTTGGAGGGCGACTAGGGGACGAGCAGTACTTC.

The chain recombines TRBV7-9 with TRBJ2-1, with 10 bases aligning to TRBD2. Germline loops: CDR1 SEHNR, CDR2 FQNEAQ (reference sequence). The CDR3 spans 17 residues. V was clipped by 5 bases and J by 1 base; unmatched bases: 8. CDR3 residues: CASSKTPAGGSYNEQFF. In nucleotides, the CDR3 is TGTGCCAGCAGCAAGACGCCAGCGGGAGGGTCCTACAATGAGCAGTTCTTC.

The V call is TRBV10-2, the J call TRBJ2-1; no clear D gene. The germline V gene encodes CDR1 WSHSY and CDR2 SAAADI. The CDR3 length is 11 residues. The V end was cut by 8 bases, the J end by 15 bases, with 17 bases between. Here the CDR3 DNA reads TGCGCCAGCGGGCCCGGCCCCCCCCGGTTCTTC. Translated: CASGPGPPRFF.

This chain joins TRBV7-9 and TRBJ2-7, with a possible D match to TRBD1 (6 bases). V gave up 1 base and J gave up 0 bases, with 13 bases separating them. The CDR3 is 16 amino acids. CDR1 is SEHNR and CDR2 is FQNEAQ in the germline V gene (reference sequence). For the CDR3, the DNA is TGTGCCAGCAGCTTAGTCACAGGGTCCCTCTCCTACGAGCAGTACTTC. Translated, it gives CASSLVTGSLSYEQYF.

This clone has just a few counts. The chain carries TRBV6-5 and TRBJ1-1; D is perhaps TRBD1 (5 bases). The V and J ends lost 7 bases and 1 base respectively, with 10 bases between them. Germline V gives CDR1 MNHEY, CDR2 SVGAGI. The CDR3 loop spans 13 amino acids. The CDR3 sequence is CASTQGGNTEAFF. In DNA, the CDR3 is TGTGCCAGCACTCAGGGAGGGAACACTGAAGCTTTCTTT.

The chain uses TRBV7-2 and TRBJ2-1, with TRBD2 matching over 12 bases. Germline values: CDR1 SGHTA, CDR2 FQGNSA. V lost 5 bases, J lost 7 bases, and 6 bases stayed unmatched. The CDR3 extends over 15 amino acids. The CDR3 region has the DNA TGTGCCAGCAGCCGGGCTAGCGGGAGGGAGAATGAGCAGTTCTTC. Amino acid sequence: CASSRASGRENEQFF.

This sequence joins TRBV7-9 and TRBJ2-2; 7 bases are shared with TRBD2. With 7 bases clipped from V and 4 bases from J, the junction kept 12 bases outside the gene matches. Germline-derived CDR1 and CDR2 are SEHNR and FQNEAQ (reference sequence). This CDR3 region has 16 residues. The CDR3 here is CASTHGGRPITGELFF. The CDR3 DNA follows: TGTGCCAGCACCCACGGGGGGAGGCCTATCACCGGGGAGCTGTTTTTT.

The V gene is TRBV7-2, the J gene TRBJ2-3, with D possibly matching TRBD2 (5 bases). Trimming cost V 1 base and J 2 bases, with 13 bases left between them. The germline V gene has CDR1 SGHTA and CDR2 FQGNSA. The CDR3 is 16 amino acids. This CDR3 is CASSLVPSRYTDTQYF. For the CDR3, the DNA is TGTGCCAGCAGCTTAGTCCCTAGCAGATACACAGATACGCAGTATTTT.

The count of this clone is one. The gene calls are TRBV29-1 and TRBJ2-7; D might be TRBD2 (6 bases). The germline gives CDR1 SQVTM, CDR2 ANQGSEA. Trimming removed 4 bases from V and 2 bases from J, with 15 bases in between. The CDR3 spans 14 residues. The CDR3 DNA reads as TGCAGCGTTGTCGGGGGAGGCATGCCCTACGAGCAGTACTTC. It codes for CSVVGGGMPYEQYF.

The V gene is TRBV25-1, the J gene TRBJ2-2; D perhaps matches TRBD1 (5 bases). Deletions cut 1 base from V and 5 bases from J, with 8 bases between. The CDR3 loop spans 14 amino acids. Germline loops: CDR1 MGHDK, CDR2 SYGVNS. The CDR3 reads CASSEWGLTGELFF. The DNA for the CDR3 is TGTGCCAGCAGTGAATGGGGCCTTACCGGGGAGCTGTTTTTT.

This clone was counted once. The CDR3 coding sequence is TGTGCCAGCTCACCCCACCCCGAGGACAGGCTATTTAATGAAAAACTGTTTTTT. Translated, it gives CASSPHPEDRLFNEKLFF. V is TRBV18 and J is TRBJ1-4; 7 bases fit TRBD1. Looked up from germline, CDR1 is KGHSH and CDR2 is LQKENI. CDR3 size: 18 residues. V trimming: 3 bases; J trimming: 4 bases; junction bases outside the gene matches: 14.

The chain links TRBV6-5 to TRBJ1-1, with D possibly matching TRBD1 (6 bases). Trimming left V 6 bases short and J 3 bases short, with 17 bases between. The CDR3 loop spans 15 amino acids. Per germline, CDR1 MNHEY and CDR2 SVGAGI. The CDR3 DNA follows: TGTGCCAGCAGGCACTACAGGGATAGGGACACTGAAGCTTTCTTT. It is translated as CASRHYRDRDTEAFF.

This sequence joins TRBV7-9 and TRBJ2-1; TRBD1 agrees at 9 bases. After removal of 5 bases from V and 1 base from J, the junction contained 6 bases not matched to a gene. CDR1 is SEHNR, CDR2 FQNEAQ, per germline (reference sequence). CDR3 length equals 16 residues. CDR3 in amino acids: CASSPRDRASYNEQFF. The CDR3 coding sequence is TGTGCCAGCAGCCCGAGGGACAGGGCTTCCTACAATGAGCAGTTCTTC.

The chain combines TRBV4-1 with TRBJ2-6; 7 bases align to TRBD1. CDR1 is MGHRA, CDR2 YSYEKL, per germline. The CDR3 extends over 17 amino acids. V lost 2 bases and J lost 2; bases outside the gene matches: 6. The CDR3, as DNA: TGCGCCAGCAGCCAAACAGTGAGGGGGCCTGGGGCCAACGTCCTGACTTTC. It codes for CASSQTVRGPGANVLTF.

The CDR3: CASSFPDSPNYEQYF. The CDR3 DNA follows: TGTGCCAGCAGTTTCCCGGACTCGCCAAATTACGAGCAGTACTTC. V usage is TRBV28 and J usage is TRBJ2-7, with D tentatively TRBD2 (5 bases). The CDR3 sequence is 15 residues long. Germline CDR1 and CDR2: MDHEN and SYDVKM. Trimming shortened V by 3 bases and J by 4 bases, and 16 bases separated the two germline ends.

The table lists this clone with a few counts. The V call is TRBV4-3, the J call TRBJ1-5; D perhaps matches TRBD1 (6 bases). Germline V lookup: CDR1 LGHNA, CDR2 YSLEER. V was clipped by 0 bases and J by 4 bases, with 13 bases between them. This CDR3 spans 16 amino acids. In DNA, the CDR3 is TGCGCCAGCAGCCAAGAAGGGGGAAAGGATAATCAGCCCCAGCATTTT. Protein: CASSQEGGKDNQPQHF.

This clone is a singleton in its sample. The CDR3 spells CASSFNRVATYGYTF. The DNA of the CDR3 is TGTGCCAGCAGCTTCAACCGGGTTGCCACCTATGGCTACACCTTC. The chain is built from TRBV5-8 and TRBJ1-2, with D uncertain. Looked up from germline, CDR1 is SGHTS and CDR2 is YDEGEE. Trimming stripped 2 bases from V and 4 bases from J, with 15 bases between. CDR3 length: 15 amino acids.

The chain employs TRBV27 and TRBJ2-2; D is undetermined. CDR1 is MNHEY, CDR2 SMNVEV, per germline (reference sequence). This CDR3 contains 12 residues. V lost 6 bases and J lost 4, with 6 bases in between. The CDR3 DNA reads as TGTGCCAGCAGGGGCATCACCGGGGAGCTGTTTTTT. Encoded protein: CASRGITGELFF.